Listed here is a single T cell receptor beta chain. Per the germline V gene, CDR1 is SGHTA and CDR2 is FQGTGA. V was pared by 1 base and J by 2 bases, with 10 bases between. The CDR3 extends over 15 amino acids. The sample comes from a study of T cell changes during pregnancy in multiple sclerosis. Using immunoSEQ multiplex PCR, the repertoire was profiled, and TCRdb retains in-frame clones only, with some absent. The sample includes some 60,000 clones, about 87% of them seen just once. The chain carries TRBV7-3 and TRBJ2-3, with D perhaps matching TRBD1 or TRBD2 (5 bases each). This clonotype was sampled from a human donor whose cells served as feeder cells for cultures in a pregnancy study. The sample consisted of peripheral blood from another person, used as feeder cells. The CDR3, as DNA: TGTGCCAGCAGCTTAAGGGGGTACTCCACAGATACGCAGTATTTT. Protein sequence: CASSLRGYSTDTQYF. Supplemented by reference TRBV7-3 and TRBJ2-3, the full variable domain reads GAGVSQTPSNKVTEKGKYVELRCDPISGHTALYWYRQSLGQGPEFLIYFQGTGAADDSGLPNDRFFAVRPEGSVSTLKIQRTERGDSAVYLCASSLRGYSTDTQYFGPGTRLTVL.